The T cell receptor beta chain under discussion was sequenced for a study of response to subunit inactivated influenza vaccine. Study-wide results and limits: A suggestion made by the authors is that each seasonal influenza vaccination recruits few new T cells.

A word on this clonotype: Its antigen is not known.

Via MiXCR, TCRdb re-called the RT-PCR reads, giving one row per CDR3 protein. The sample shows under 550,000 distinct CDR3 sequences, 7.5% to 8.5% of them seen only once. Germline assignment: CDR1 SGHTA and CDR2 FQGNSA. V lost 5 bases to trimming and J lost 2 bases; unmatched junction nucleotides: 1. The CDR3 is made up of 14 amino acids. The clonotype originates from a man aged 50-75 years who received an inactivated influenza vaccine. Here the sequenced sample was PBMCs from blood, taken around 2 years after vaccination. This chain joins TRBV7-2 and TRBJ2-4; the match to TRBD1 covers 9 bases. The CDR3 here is CASSGQGSKNIQYF. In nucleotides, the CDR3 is TGTGCCAGCAGCGGACAGGGGTCCAAAAACATTCAGTACTTC.